This T cell receptor beta chain originates from a study of T cells in women clearing cervical HPV infection. Whole-study context: Case blood drawn at lesion detection; control blood after infection cleared.

The study, taken as a whole, reports: Each sample's T-cell count was unknown, possibly confounding richness.

Notes on this clone: Its matching antigen is unknown.

MY09/MY11 PCR detected cervical HPV DNA; dot-blot assigned genotypes. Clones were read by immunoSEQ multiplex PCR, and TCRdb kept only the in-frame ones, dropping some. Here the sample table reports 25,000 to 30,000 clones. What was sequenced was blood buffy coat. The receptor's source is a woman aged 18-70 years with a cervical HPV16 infection that either progressed to CIN3+ or cleared (not recorded which).

The CDR3 bases that were read are TGCGCCAGCAGCCGCGCACAGGTCTCCTCTGGAAACACC. It specifies CASSRAQVSSGNT. The whole CDR3 region reads CASSRAQVSSGNTIYF. The V call is TRBV4-1, the J call TRBJ1-3, with a tentative D call TRBD1 (5 bases). Coverage ceases 3 residues before the CDR3 finishes, and the germline J gene fills in the end. This CDR3 comprises 16 residues. With 4 bases removed from V and 0 bases from J, the gap between germline ends came to 13 bases. CDR1 MGHRA and CDR2 YSYEKL come from the germline V gene.